This entry lists 13 T cell receptor beta chains sequenced from one sample in a study of T cells expressing NK-cell markers. TCRdb re-called the 5' RACE reads, yielding one record per CDR3 amino acid sequence without DNA. The repertoire table contains a few hundred thousand distinct CDR3 sequences. Material for sequencing was blood T cells: a sorted CD56 or NKG2C T cell subset, CD4+ or CD8+ T cells, or bulk PBMC T cells (not recorded which). These receptors all come from a man in his late teens or twenties in good health.

The chain employs TRBV13 and TRBJ2-1; TCRdb returns TRBD2, unconfirmable since there is no DNA. Germline V CDR1 and CDR2: PRHDT, FYEKMQ (reference sequence). The CDR3 runs to 18 residues. The CDR3 region is CASSQTSRREGRDDEQFF.

The J gene is TRBJ2-2, the V gene TRBV12-3 or TRBV12-4. This CDR3 has 15 amino acids. The CDR3 loop reads CASRVAGANTGELFF.

The rearrangement uses TRBV2 and TRBJ1-5; absent DNA, TCRdb's TRBD1 call cannot be checked. The CDR3 has 18 residues. Germline loops: CDR1 SNHLY, CDR2 FYNNEI. The CDR3 region is CASSVGGTGGLRNQPQHF.

The chain uses TRBV28 and TRBJ1-5; TCRdb outputs TRBD1, but without DNA this stays unchecked. The CDR3 is 15 residues long. Germline-derived CDR1 and CDR2 are MDHEN and SYDVKM. CDR3 region: CASSLRQVGNQPQHF.

The V and J genes are TRBV5-1 and TRBJ2-5; TCRdb picks TRBD1, but there is no DNA to check that call. The CDR3 has 14 amino acids. CDR1 and CDR2 (germline): SGHRS, YFSETQ. Here the CDR3 reads CASSQAPGQETQYF.

The chain joins TRBV5-1 to TRBJ2-5; TCRdb outputs TRBD2, but without DNA this stays unchecked. Germline CDR1 and CDR2: SGHRS and YFSETQ. The CDR3 is 14 amino acids. CDR3 residues: CASSLAVVAETQYF.

This chain uses TRBV19 with TRBJ1-2. The CDR3 sequence is 16 residues long. CDR1 LNHDA and CDR2 SQIVND come from the germline V gene (reference sequence). This CDR3 is CASSNIPTVTFYGYTF.

J is TRBJ1-1 and V is TRBV29-1; TCRdb outputs TRBD1, but without DNA this stays unchecked. CDR3 length equals 16 residues. Germline assignment: CDR1 SQVTM and CDR2 ANQGSEA. The CDR3 sequence: CSVEKGWDSYNTEAFF.

This chain links TRBV6-1 with TRBJ1-1. This CDR3 is built from 14 residues. Germline-derived CDR1 and CDR2 are MNHNS and SASEGT. CDR3 protein: CASSPAWENTEAFF.

This sequence joins TRBV12-3 or TRBV12-4 and TRBJ1-2; with no DNA, the TCRdb D assignment of TRBD1 cannot be verified. This CDR3 contains 14 residues. CDR3 sequence reads: CASTPQGEASGYTF.

The V call is TRBV6-1, the J call TRBJ1-1; TCRdb's D call of TRBD1 is untestable without DNA. CDR3 length equals 15 residues. CDR1 is MNHNS and CDR2 is SASEGT in the germline V gene. CDR3 region: CASDRSQGAHTEAFF.

The chain links TRBV7-2 to TRBJ2-3; TCRdb reports TRBD2, a call that lacks DNA to check it against. CDR1 is SGHTA and CDR2 is FQGNSA in the germline V gene. CDR3 length equals 15 residues. The CDR3 loop is CASSLTTGAVDTQYF.

The gene calls are TRBV12-3 or TRBV12-4 and TRBJ1-5; as DNA is missing, the TRBD1 call by TCRdb cannot be tested. The CDR3 runs to 13 residues. CDR3 loop: CASSQDRDQPQHF.